The present T cell receptor beta chain was sequenced within a study of blood T cell repertoires in COVID-19 (dated by TCRdb to between 2020 and 2021). At the level of the whole study: Samples from collaborators originated in the United States, Italy and Spain and spanned both the acute and convalescent phases of COVID-19. HLA class I and class II types, where available, came from metadata supplied by the sample provider rather than from assay-based typing. The repertoires were released in a freely available public database meant as a resource for research on the immune response to SARS-CoV-2. Deeply sampled blood TCRbeta repertoires from subjects exposed to, actively infected with, or recovered from COVID-19 were included in the dataset. The prospective study material was composed of cDNA or gDNA derived from T cells, B-cell-depleted T cells, or PBMCs. Samples were obtained from the ongoing ImmuneRACE study (first 160 participants) and from about 1,300 subjects provided by 6 global collaborators. A de-identified subject ID, COVID-19 status, age in years and sex were almost always included in the sample metadata. Results the study describes overall, beyond this receptor: Clinical and demographic metadata were provided uncurated, with the amount varying by source and participant.

The immunoSEQ Assay, a bias-controlled multiplex PCR, was used to amplify TCRbeta CDR3 regions from genomic DNA. As for the authors' bioinformatics: Within the assay, amplification of reference gene primers was used to estimate how many nucleated cells each sample contained. To quantify the absolute abundance of each unique TCRbeta CDR3 rearrangement, sequence reads were collapsed and filtered. For each sample, productive Simpson clonality was calculated as the square root of Simpson's diversity index across productive rearrangements. This is the immuneACCESS table as TCRdb keeps it, with only in-frame sequences that have V and J called. A part of the clones is gone; compared with another copy, unresolved V genes explain less than half, and the rest is unexplained. From that table come the V and J calls and clone size; the DNA was used to work out D and trimming. Across this sample there are about 60,000 clones, with roughly 90% seen only once. The ten most abundant clones make up approximately 14% of the sample.

Each collaborating institution followed its own protocols to collect whole blood in K2EDTA tubes. For TCRbeta analysis, collaborators shipped samples as frozen whole blood, isolated PBMCs, or DNA extracted from either of those sample types. Concerning this clone itself: It lacks a known antigen. No base quality information exists; no much larger clone differs at one position.

Sequences MGHRA (CDR1) and YSYEKL (CDR2) are obtained from the germline V gene. The CDR3 sequence holds 16 residues, the cysteine and phenylalanine included. Left in the record is the CDR3 DNA by itself, 48 bases read in frame from the first base. The junction shows trimming of 4 bases on V and 5 bases on J, and the gene matches do not reach 12 bases of it. The source material was peripheral blood. This sequence was found in a woman aged 55-70 years with active COVID-19. The chain is encoded by TRBV4-1 joined to TRBJ1-1; 8 bases in the middle match TRBD1. This receptor has the CDR3 CASSLSAQGAGTEAFF. The sequence in DNA is TGCGCCAGCAGCCTAAGCGCTCAGGGGGCAGGAACTGAAGCTTTCTTT.